The clone carrying this T cell receptor (beta chain) came up a few times. Its antigen is still unknown. A second roughly 7 to 12 cycle PCR used barcoded and J-beta primers. A single record per CDR3 protein comes from TCRdb applying MiXCR to the 5' RACE reads. The table shows hundreds of thousands of distinct CDR3 sequences, with approximately 25% occurring only once. Donors ranged from about 6 to 95 years old and were healthy Caucasians in Russia. The sample belongs to a study of blood T cells in healthy people across ages. Study-wide results and caveats: In older individuals, TCR beta diversity per million T cells was lower, falling roughly linearly with age.

V was trimmed by 0 bases and J by 7 bases, leaving 7 bases between them. The CDR3 runs to 14 residues. Germline-derived CDR1 and CDR2 are LNHNV and YYDKDF (reference sequence). Another study also made use of these data, one on T cells of mothers and their children. From that report: Over 10 million reads per mother and about 3 million per child were obtained. In both related and unrelated pairs, TCR recombination output is shaped similarly by thymic selection.

The sample comprised blood. The rearrangement links TRBV15 to TRBJ1-6; tentative D call: TRBD1 (5 bases). The TCR was taken from a boy younger than 18 in good health. As DNA, the CDR3 is TGTGCCACCAGCAGAGACAGGGAGAATTCACCCCTCCACTTT. Translation: CATSRDRENSPLHF.